The source of this T cell receptor (beta chain) is a study of CD8 T cell repertoires and HIV-1 epitope variants (dated by TCRdb to 2018 to 2020). Concerning the study at large: Twenty-five peptides representing autologous and known Gag and Nef epitope variants were each used to stimulate T cells in separate culture wells. The epitopes tested were three Gag epitope families plus Nef HW9 and YT9. Using the EasySep Human T Cell Enrichment Kit, T cells were enriched and then co-cultured with an equal number of autologous T cell-negative cells acting as antigen-presenting cells. A 1M T cell aliquot was kept as an uncultured baseline condition, separate from the roughly 87 T cell cultures. A CMV, EBV and flu peptide pool, the Ebola AY9 epitope as negative control, and a no-peptide well were included as control conditions. Running each culture condition in triplicate, except for one peptide done in duplicate, gave a total of roughly 83 T cell cultures. For around 9 days the cultures were kept in IMDM with gentamicin, and on days 3 and 7 half of the media was changed with IL-2, IL-7 and IL-15 added.

The paper's findings and limits, for the study overall: The assay could identify only TCR beta chains and pointed to proliferation in response to antigen, not to T cell function or cytokine profile. Nine antigen-specific TCR beta clonotypes were identified, and roughly six of them appeared cross-reactive for autologous or known escape epitope variants. Roughly 5 clonotypes recognized the Nef KF9 family and one clonotype recognized the HW9 family, while no responses were seen to the TAALDMSHF plasma variant.

Sequencing of TCR beta CDR3 regions was done on the immunoSEQ platform at survey depth. The QIAamp DNA micro kit was used to extract genomic DNA from every cultured and uncultured CD8+ T cell population. The study's own analysis went as follows. Samples with under 5,000 productive reads were excluded, and this exclusion removed about 7% of the roughly 80 HIV peptide-stimulated cultures. A MANAFEST web app trimmed sequences to CDR3 and removed nonproductive sequences, CDR3s under 5 amino acids, and those not starting C or ending F/W. To count as antigen-specific, a clonotype had to be expanded in at least 2 of 3 replicates compared with the no-peptide control at FDR 0.01, and only within one epitope family. Specific clonotypes also needed at least fivefold higher frequency than in wells stimulated with peptides from other epitope families. TCRdb took over this immuneACCESS table, retaining in-frame rearrangements with V and J assigned. Such tables are incomplete; in checked studies, under half of the missing clones stem from an unresolved V gene, and the remainder is unexplained. V and J calls and clone size come straight from that table; D and trimming were deduced from the DNA. This sample holds 5,900 or so clones; about 71% were observed only once. The ten largest account for over 35% of the sample.

The EasySep Human CD8+ T Cell Enrichment Kit was used on day 10 to isolate CD8+ T cells from every culture. This clone occurred once. Its specific antigen is unknown. The sample holds no much larger clone one base away, and base qualities are not on file. Spanning cysteine to phenylalanine, the CDR3 consists of 14 amino acids. Only the CDR3 portion is preserved as DNA: 42 bases, with reading frame beginning at the first base. Clipping removes 5 bases from V and 6 bases from J, with 6 as the unmatched junction base count. CDR1 and CDR2 were assigned from the germline V gene as SGHAT and FQNNGV. The chain links TRBV11-2 with TRBJ2-7, and TRBD1 aligns with 11 junction nucleotides. The source material was cultured CD8+ T cells derived from PBMCs. This TCR was sampled from a male donor with HIV. CDR3 loop: CASSTDRGRLEQYF. The nucleotides read TGTGCCAGCAGCACGGACAGGGGGCGGCTCGAGCAGTACTTC.